Following are 11 T cell receptor beta chains from one sample sequenced in a study of T cell changes during pregnancy in multiple sclerosis. Produced via immunoSEQ multiplex PCR; TCRdb's table is partial and in-frame only. The top ten hold 0.75% to 0.85% of the sample, which has some 40,000 clones, 92% seen once. The specimen comprised CD4+ T cells from peripheral blood mononuclear cells, sampled in the third trimester of pregnancy. The receptors here all came from a female donor with multiple sclerosis, enrolled in a pregnancy study.

This clone was recorded once. The V and J genes are TRBV5-1 and TRBJ2-7; 7 bases map to TRBD1. V shed 3 bases, J shed 0 bases, and the junction held 3 bases outside the gene matches. The CDR3 contains 14 residues. The germline CDR1 and CDR2 sequences are SGHRS and YFSETQ. The CDR3 sequence is CASSYRDSSYEQYF. The CDR3 DNA reads TGCGCCAGCAGCTACCGGGACAGCTCCTACGAGCAGTACTTC.

The sample holds a few counts of this clone. This chain connects TRBV7-8 to TRBJ2-3; 9 nucleotides agree with TRBD2. This CDR3 is built from 16 residues. Germline trimming cut 5 bases from V and 1 base from J; bases unmatched to any gene: 7. Germline CDR1 is SGHVS and CDR2 is FQNEAQ. The CDR3: CASSQGLAEGTDTQYF. DNA for the CDR3: TGTGCCAGCAGCCAGGGACTAGCAGAAGGCACAGATACGCAGTATTTT.

This rearrangement joins TRBV6-1 to TRBJ2-7; the match to TRBD2 covers 10 bases. The V gene end was trimmed by 1 base and the J gene end by 5 bases; junction bases not matched to a gene: 11. CDR1 is MNHNS and CDR2 is SASEGT in the germline V gene. The CDR3 length is 17 residues. This CDR3 reads CASSEGRRGLATNEQYF. In DNA, the CDR3 is TGTGCCAGCAGTGAAGGTCGTCGGGGACTAGCGACAAACGAGCAGTACTTC.

This clone has only one observation. The rearrangement links TRBV6-4 to TRBJ1-2; D unresolved. CDR1 and CDR2 from the germline V gene are MRHNA and SNTAGT. V lost 5 bases to trimming and J lost 0 bases, with 13 bases between them. The length of the CDR3 is 15 residues. CDR3 protein: CASSPHDGANYGYTF. The CDR3, as DNA: TGTGCCAGCAGTCCTCACGACGGAGCTAACTATGGCTACACCTTC.

This chain's CDR3 is CASSFPPRTQYF. The CDR3 bases are TGTGCCAGCAGTTTCCCCCCCCGGACCCAGTACTTC. This rearrangement joins TRBV28 to TRBJ2-5, with D hard to call. The germline V gene encodes CDR1 MDHEN and CDR2 SYDVKM. This CDR3 is 12 amino acids long. V was pared by 3 bases and J by 7 bases, with 9 bases between.

CDR3 in amino acids: CSVSTEGPQHF. Written as DNA, the CDR3 is TGCAGCGTTTCCACCGAGGGGCCCCAGCATTTT. This sequence joins TRBV29-1 and TRBJ1-5, with D hard to call. V shed 5 bases and J shed 9 bases, with 11 bases lying between them. The CDR3 length is 11 residues. Germline lookup yields CDR1 SQVTM and CDR2 ANQGSEA.

The CDR3 region is CASSQTGFGEQYF. The CDR3 DNA reads as TGTGCCAGCAGCCAGACAGGGTTCGGCGAGCAGTACTTC. V usage is TRBV2 and J usage is TRBJ2-7; the match to TRBD1 covers 7 bases. Trimming removed 6 bases from V and 6 bases from J; junction bases left unmatched: 8. From germline, CDR1 is SNHLY and CDR2 FYNNEI. The CDR3 contains 13 residues.

This sequence joins TRBV7-9 and TRBJ2-1; 8 nucleotides agree with TRBD1. From germline, CDR1 is SEHNR and CDR2 FQNEAQ (reference sequence). This CDR3 has 16 residues. Trimming cost V 0 bases and J 6 bases; bases outside gene matches: 7. CDR3 nucleotides: TGTGCCAGCAGCTTAGCGACCGGACAGGGTACCAATGAGCAGTTCTTC. This encodes CASSLATGQGTNEQFF.

This clone came up once. This chain connects TRBV28 to TRBJ2-3; D uncertain. Trimming shortened V by 4 bases and J by 1 base, and 12 bases separated the two germline ends. CDR3 length equals 15 residues. Germline V gives CDR1 MDHEN, CDR2 SYDVKM. The CDR3 region has the DNA TGTGCCAGCAGTTCCGACTCCCTCGGCACAGATACGCAGTATTTT. Translated, it gives CASSSDSLGTDTQYF.

The V gene is TRBV7-9, the J gene TRBJ2-5, with D perhaps matching TRBD2 (5 bases). V shed 4 bases and J shed 5 bases, with 11 bases lying between them. This CDR3 is 13 amino acids long. Germline CDR1 reads SEHNR; CDR2 reads FQNEAQ (reference sequence). The CDR3 DNA follows: TGTGCCAGCAGCTCGGAGGTGTGGGAGACCCAGTACTTC. This gives the protein CASSSEVWETQYF.

This sequence joins TRBV18 and TRBJ1-3; D gene ambiguous. CDR1 and CDR2 from the germline V gene are KGHSH and LQKENI. This CDR3 has 16 amino acids. V lost 3 bases, J lost 0 bases, and 12 bases lay in between. This chain's CDR3 is CASSPFPHISGNTIYF. The CDR3 DNA is TGTGCCAGCTCACCCTTTCCACATATCTCTGGAAACACCATATATTTT.